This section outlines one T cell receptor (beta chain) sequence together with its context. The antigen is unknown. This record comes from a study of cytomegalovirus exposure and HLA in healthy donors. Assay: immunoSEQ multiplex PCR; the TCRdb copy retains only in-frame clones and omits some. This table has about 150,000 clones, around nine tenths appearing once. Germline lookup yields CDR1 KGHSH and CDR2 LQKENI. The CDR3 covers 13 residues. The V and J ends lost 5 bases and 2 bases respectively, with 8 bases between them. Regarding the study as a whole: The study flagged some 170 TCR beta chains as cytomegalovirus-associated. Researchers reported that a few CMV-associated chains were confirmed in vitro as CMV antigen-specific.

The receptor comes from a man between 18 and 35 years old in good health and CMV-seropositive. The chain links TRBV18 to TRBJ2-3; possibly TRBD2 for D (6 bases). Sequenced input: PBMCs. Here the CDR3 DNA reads TGTGCCAGCTCAGGGACTGTCACAGATACGCAGTATTTT. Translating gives CASSGTVTDTQYF.